Reported below is one T cell receptor (beta chain). Its cognate antigen is unknown. The data were produced by immunoSEQ multiplex PCR, yet TCRdb's version contains in-frame clones alone and is incomplete. This sample has tens of thousands of clones, with approximately 90% found just once. The data stem from a study of OX40 agonist ivuxolimab in advanced cancers. Across the study: An agonistic human IgG2 monoclonal antibody against OX40 (CD134) was given. People in dose escalation had one of these cancers: hepatocellular carcinoma, melanoma, renal cell or head and neck cancer. The dose-escalation cohort was around 83% male, with a mean age of approximately 61 years, ranging about 23 to 79.

Overall study findings and caveats: There was clonal expansion of CD4+ and CD8+ blood T cells by week 6 at 0.1 to 3.0 mg/kg.

V was clipped by 5 bases and J by 6 bases, with 16 bases between them. This CDR3 has 14 amino acids. Germline CDR1 is SGHTA and CDR2 is FQGTGA. The input for sequencing was CD4+ or CD8+ T cells sorted from blood, taken in a trial of the OX40 agonist ivuxolimab. The receptor was isolated from an adult with an advanced solid tumor such as melanoma, head and neck, liver or kidney cancer. The rearrangement links TRBV7-3 to TRBJ1-2; D might be TRBD1 (6 bases). The CDR3 loop reads CASSPRGGDDGYTF. CDR3 nucleotide sequence: TGTGCCAGCAGCCCCCGAGGGGGGGATGATGGCTACACCTTC.